The 18 T cell receptor beta chains given below trace back to one sample, sequenced in a study of PD-1 blockade in classical Hodgkin lymphoma. The assay was immunoSEQ multiplex PCR, and TCRdb's table has in-frame clones only and misses some. The data show 50,000 to 65,000 clones, 88% seen once. All trial patients relapsed after autologous stem cell transplantation. The source was peripheral blood mononuclear cells (PBMCs), collected before the second cycle of nivolumab. The receptors stem from a human donor with classical Hodgkin lymphoma.

This sequence joins TRBV9 and TRBJ2-1; 7 bases are shared with TRBD2. Germline trimming cut 0 bases from V and 6 bases from J; bases unmatched to any gene: 6. Germline V lookup: CDR1 SGDLS, CDR2 YYNGEE. This CDR3 is 15 amino acids long. CDR3 DNA sequence: TGTGCCAGCAGCGTAGTTGCGGGGGAGTCCAATGAGCAGTTCTTC. Translated: CASSVVAGESNEQFF. The variable domain in full, with the rest retrieved from reference TRBV9 and TRBJ2-1, is DSGVTQTPKHLITATGQRVTLRCSPRSGDLSVYWYQQSLDQGLQFLIQYYNGEERAKGNILERFSAQQFPDLHSELNLSSLELGDSALYFCASSVVAGESNEQFFGPGTRLTVL.

This clone appeared once. V and J are TRBV7-9 and TRBJ2-5; D tentatively fits TRBD1 or TRBD2 (5 bases each). This CDR3 comprises 11 residues. The V end lost 3 bases, the J end lost 9 bases, and 8 bases lay between the germline ends. The V gene's germline CDR1 is SEHNR and CDR2 FQNEAQ (reference sequence). The CDR3 protein is CASSFVGAQYF. CDR3 nucleotide sequence: TGTGCCAGCAGCTTTGTGGGGGCCCAGTACTTC. Looking up the rest from reference TRBV7-9 and TRBJ2-5 gives the full variable domain: DTGVSQNPRHKITKRGQNVTFRCDPISEHNRLYWYRQTLGQGPEFLTYFQNEAQLEKSRLLSDRFSAERPKGSFSTLEIQRTEQGDSAMYLCASSFVGAQYFGPGTRLLVL.

The genes are TRBV5-1 and TRBJ1-5; TRBD1 agrees at 7 bases. Per germline, CDR1 SGHRS and CDR2 YFSETQ. V lost 5 bases, J lost 3 bases, and 5 bases stayed unmatched. The CDR3 is 14 amino acids. This chain's CDR3 is CASSWDSPNQPQHF. For the CDR3, the DNA is TGCGCCAGCAGTTGGGACAGCCCCAATCAGCCCCAGCATTTT.

V is TRBV18 and J is TRBJ1-4, with 7 bases matching TRBD1. This CDR3 is built from 14 residues. With 6 bases clipped from V and 5 bases from J, the junction kept 6 bases outside the gene matches. Looked up from germline, CDR1 is KGHSH and CDR2 is LQKENI. This CDR3 reads CASSRDSLNEKLFF. CDR3 nucleotides: TGTGCCAGCTCCCGGGACAGCCTAAATGAAAAACTGTTTTTT.

The chain combines TRBV4-1 with TRBJ2-7; D perhaps matches TRBD2 (6 bases). The CDR3 runs to 15 residues. Per germline, CDR1 MGHRA and CDR2 YSYEKL. V was trimmed by 4 bases and J by 2 bases, leaving 15 bases between them. CDR3 amino acids: CASSLGRGGTYEQYF. The CDR3 DNA reads TGCGCCAGCAGCCTAGGGCGGGGCGGAACCTACGAGCAGTACTTC.

This chain connects TRBV6-5 to TRBJ2-3; D is perhaps TRBD1 or TRBD2 (5 bases each). Germline assignment: CDR1 MNHEY and CDR2 SVGAGI. The CDR3 totals 15 residues. The V and J ends lost 6 bases and 1 base respectively, with 14 bases between them. The CDR3 protein is CASSFNSGRTDTQYF. CDR3 DNA sequence: TGTGCCAGCAGCTTCAACTCGGGGCGCACAGATACGCAGTATTTT.

V gene TRBV4-2 combines with J gene TRBJ2-1; 15 nucleotides agree with TRBD2. Trimming cost V 3 bases and J 4 bases; bases outside gene matches: 4. This CDR3 region has 17 residues. Germline lookup yields CDR1 LGHNA and CDR2 YNFKEQ. The CDR3 protein is CASSHGTSGGFYNEQFF. CDR3 bases: TGTGCCAGCAGCCATGGGACTAGCGGGGGGTTTTACAATGAGCAGTTCTTC.

The rearrangement uses TRBV5-1 and TRBJ1-1; no clear D gene. CDR1 is SGHRS, CDR2 YFSETQ, per germline. The germline V and J ends were trimmed by 0 bases and 4 bases, with 13 bases remaining between them. The CDR3 has 15 residues. The CDR3 loop reads CASSLGRGIGTEAFF. The DNA for the CDR3 is TGCGCCAGCAGCTTGGGGCGAGGGATCGGCACTGAAGCTTTCTTT. The entire variable domain, with the rest obtained from reference TRBV5-1 and TRBJ1-1, is as follows: KAGVTQTPRYLIKTRGQQVTLSCSPISGHRSVSWYQQTPGQGLQFLFEYFSETQRNKGNFPGRFSGRQFSNSRSEMNVSTLELGDSALYLCASSLGRGIGTEAFFGQGTRLTVV.

This chain uses TRBV5-1 with TRBJ1-1; no definite D call. This CDR3 is 15 amino acids long. The germline CDR1 and CDR2 sequences are SGHRS and YFSETQ. V shed 1 base and J shed 1 base, with 11 bases lying between them. The CDR3 region is CASSLQPITNTEAFF. The DNA for the CDR3 is TGCGCCAGCAGCTTGCAACCGATCACGAACACTGAAGCTTTCTTT.

This sequence joins TRBV5-5 and TRBJ2-7; possible D gene TRBD1, 6 bases. Looked up from germline, CDR1 is SGHKS and CDR2 is YYEKEE (reference sequence). Trimming removed 0 bases from V and 1 base from J, with 11 bases in between. The CDR3 totals 15 residues. CDR3 nucleotide sequence: TGTGCCAGCAGCTTGGCACAGGGAGTATCCTACGAGCAGTACTTC. Amino acids: CASSLAQGVSYEQYF.

The gene calls are TRBV5-1 and TRBJ2-5, with 8 bases matching TRBD2. CDR1 and CDR2 from the germline V gene are SGHRS and YFSETQ. The CDR3 is 13 residues long. V was pared by 2 bases and J by 3 bases, with 0 bases of the junction left unmatched. Here the CDR3 DNA reads TGCGCCAGCAGCTTCGGGGGGGAAGAGACCCAGTACTTC. It is translated as CASSFGGEETQYF. The full variable domain, with the rest looked up from reference TRBV5-1 and TRBJ2-5, is KAGVTQTPRYLIKTRGQQVTLSCSPISGHRSVSWYQQTPGQGLQFLFEYFSETQRNKGNFPGRFSGRQFSNSRSEMNVSTLELGDSALYLCASSFGGEETQYFGPGTRLLVL.

The V and J genes are TRBV5-1 and TRBJ2-6; D call uncertain. The germline V and J ends were trimmed by 0 bases and 3 bases, with 4 bases remaining between them. From germline, CDR1 is SGHRS and CDR2 YFSETQ. The CDR3 sequence is 14 residues long. The CDR3 region has the DNA TGCGCCAGCAGCTTGGCGTTTGGGGCCAACGTCCTGACTTTC. Its protein product is CASSLAFGANVLTF.

The genes are TRBV30 and TRBJ1-1, with 8 bases fitting TRBD1. The CDR3 is made up of 13 amino acids. Trimming at V came to 5 bases and at J to 5 bases, leaving 7 bases not matched to a gene. Germline loops: CDR1 GTSNPN, CDR2 SVGIG (reference sequence). The CDR3: CAWQPRDRTEAFF. The CDR3 nucleotides are TGTGCCTGGCAACCCAGGGACAGGACTGAAGCTTTCTTT.

This chain joins TRBV5-1 and TRBJ1-4; 7 bases agree with TRBD1. The CDR3 covers 14 residues. V was clipped by 4 bases and J by 7 bases; unmatched bases: 7. The germline V gene has CDR1 SGHRS and CDR2 YFSETQ. The CDR3 nucleotides read TGCGCCAGCAGCCCGGGACAGTTGGGTGAAAAACTGTTTTTT. It codes for CASSPGQLGEKLFF.

As for this clone: This sample includes further DNA sequences coding for the same CDR3. This chain joins TRBV5-1 and TRBJ1-2; perhaps TRBD1 as D (6 bases). This CDR3 is built from 13 residues. Germline CDR1 reads SGHRS; CDR2 reads YFSETQ. Trimming removed 2 bases from V and 6 bases from J, with 11 bases in between. The chain's CDR3 is CASSFGRGDGYTF. The CDR3 DNA sequence: TGCGCCAGCAGCTTTGGAAGGGGGGATGGCTACACCTTC.

The chain joins TRBV6-1 to TRBJ1-2; 7 bases are shared with TRBD1. The CDR3 has 15 amino acids. J was trimmed by 1 base and V by 4 bases; bases with no gene match: 6. Looked up from germline, CDR1 is MNHNS and CDR2 is SASEGT. DNA for the CDR3: TGTGCCAGCAGTGGGGAGGACAGGCTTAACTATGGCTACACCTTC. Its protein product is CASSGEDRLNYGYTF.

This chain uses TRBV6-7 with TRBJ2-4; D uncertain. TRBV6-7 is an ORF, with its function uncertain. Trimming took off 0 bases at V and 1 base at J, with 22 bases between the two ends. This CDR3 spans 20 amino acids. This chain's CDR3 is CASSYSSLCFGVGAKNIQYF. The CDR3 bases are TGTGCCAGCAGTTACTCGAGTCTCTGTTTTGGTGTGGGGGCCAAAAACATTCAGTACTTC.

This chain uses TRBV7-9 with TRBJ2-1; TRBD1 or TRBD2 may be the D gene (6 bases each). In germline, CDR1 is SEHNR, CDR2 FQNEAQ (reference sequence). Trimming cost V 7 bases and J 6 bases, with 16 bases left between them. The CDR3 covers 14 residues. The CDR3 reads CASNLVGGGNEQFF. The CDR3 DNA follows: TGTGCCAGCAACTTGGTCGGAGGGGGCAATGAGCAGTTCTTC.